Below, 14 T cell receptor beta chains from the same sample are listed, as sequenced in a study of beta chain features in type 1 diabetes. TCRB transcripts that were expressed got sequenced, as all of the isolated RNA had been reverse transcribed. Libraries were prepared by immunoSEQ multiplex PCR; TCRdb keeps only in-frame clonotypes and omits some of them. The sample lists roughly 180,000 clones, approximately 8% occurring once. Study-wide results and caveats: Among patients with Type 1 diabetes, TCRB CDR3s were moderately but significantly shorter in every one of the four CD4+ subsets.

These receptors' antigens are unknown. Sequenced sample: central memory CD4+ T cells from blood. The receptors were sampled from a man younger than 30 with type 1 diabetes.

The rearrangement links TRBV7-2 to TRBJ2-1; D uncertain. V was trimmed by 1 base and J by 2 bases, leaving 9 bases between them. Germline CDR1 is SGHTA and CDR2 is FQGNSA. CDR3 size: 15 residues. The CDR3 region has the DNA TGTGCCAGCAGCTTAGAAGCGCAACCCTACAATGAGCAGTTCTTC. Its protein product is CASSLEAQPYNEQFF.

This clone was counted between two and nine times. Other nucleotide sequences from this sample produce the same CDR3. The chain carries TRBV5-1 and TRBJ2-5, with 10 bases identical to TRBD1. Germline V gene lookup returns CDR1 SGHRS and CDR2 YFSETQ. After removal of 4 bases from V and 3 bases from J, the junction contained 6 bases not matched to a gene. The CDR3 is made up of 15 amino acids. CDR3 protein: CASSRKTGGEETQYF. CDR3 bases: TGCGCCAGCAGCCGAAAGACAGGGGGCGAAGAGACCCAGTACTTC. Drawing the rest from reference TRBV5-1 and TRBJ2-5, the complete variable domain is KAGVTQTPRYLIKTRGQQVTLSCSPISGHRSVSWYQQTPGQGLQFLFEYFSETQRNKGNFPGRFSGRQFSNSRSEMNVSTLELGDSALYLCASSRKTGGEETQYFGPGTRLLVL.

This clone occurred once. The CDR3 loop is CASSPSGTGTTDTQYF. The CDR3 nucleotides are TGTGCCAGCTCACCCTCCGGGACAGGGACCACAGATACGCAGTATTTT. V gene TRBV18 combines with J gene TRBJ2-3; 9 bases agree with TRBD1. V gave up 3 bases and J gave up 2 bases; unmatched junction bases: 6. Germline V lookup: CDR1 KGHSH, CDR2 LQKENI. This CDR3 has 16 residues.

This sequence joins TRBV15 and TRBJ2-5; TRBD2 matches 8 bases. Trimming took 5 bases from V and 6 from J; bases not matched to a gene: 14. The germline CDR1 and CDR2 sequences are LNHNV and YYDKDF (reference sequence). The CDR3 is 16 residues long. This CDR3 reads CATSPTSGTRSQTQYF. The CDR3 coding sequence is TGTGCCACCAGCCCCACATCTGGGACTAGAAGTCAGACCCAGTACTTC.

This clone has at least ten counts. The chain links TRBV11-2 to TRBJ2-7, with 7 bases that match TRBD2. This CDR3 contains 13 residues. J gave up 7 bases and V 0 bases, and 3 bases lay outside the gene matches. Germline CDR1 SGHAT, CDR2 FQNNGV. The CDR3 sequence is CASSLDRSGEQYF. The CDR3 coding sequence is TGTGCCAGCAGCTTAGATCGTAGCGGGGAGCAGTACTTC.

The chain uses TRBV5-6 and TRBJ2-1, with D perhaps TRBD2 (6 bases). This CDR3 is built from 18 residues. Looked up from germline, CDR1 is SGHDT and CDR2 is YYEEEE. V was cut by 2 bases and J by 0 bases, with 18 bases left in between. Here the CDR3 reads CASSFEKGRGSSYNEQFF. The CDR3 DNA reads as TGTGCCAGCAGCTTTGAGAAGGGCCGGGGGAGCTCCTACAATGAGCAGTTCTTC.

A few counts support this clone. The CDR3 sequence is CAWRSGAVETQYF. CDR3 bases: TGTGCCTGGAGGTCAGGGGCGGTGGAGACCCAGTACTTC. The rearrangement links TRBV30 to TRBJ2-5, with a tentative D call TRBD1 (6 bases). Trimming stripped 3 bases from V and 5 bases from J, with 13 bases between. Germline loops: CDR1 GTSNPN, CDR2 SVGIG (reference sequence). This CDR3 has 13 amino acids.

This clone showed up just a few times. The genes are TRBV6-5 and TRBJ2-2; D may be TRBD1 (5 bases). V was clipped by 8 bases and J by 7 bases, with 17 bases between them. The CDR3 runs 14 residues. From germline, CDR1 is MNHEY and CDR2 SVGAGI. The CDR3 spells CASSMAGYNGELFF. CDR3 nucleotides: TGTGCCAGCTCTATGGCAGGGTATAACGGGGAGCTGTTTTTT.

This clone was observed many times. The V and J genes are TRBV29-1 and TRBJ1-4; 7 bases map to TRBD1. Germline CDR1 is SQVTM and CDR2 is ANQGSEA. V trimming: 3 bases; J trimming: 11 bases; junction bases outside the gene matches: 3. The CDR3 has 11 amino acids. Here the CDR3 reads CSVDKGAKLFF. The CDR3 bases are TGCAGCGTTGATAAGGGGGCGAAACTGTTTTTT.

The J gene is TRBJ1-1, the V gene TRBV20-1, with 7 bases identical to TRBD1. The V gene end was trimmed by 5 bases and the J gene end by 7 bases; junction bases not matched to a gene: 4. Germline V lookup: CDR1 DFQATT, CDR2 SNEGSKA (reference sequence). This CDR3 spans 11 amino acids. The CDR3 sequence: CSAGRQGEAFF. DNA for the CDR3: TGCAGTGCTGGACGACAGGGTGAAGCTTTCTTT.

The rearrangement links TRBV30 to TRBJ2-1, with TRBD1 identical over 7 bases. Germline CDR1 and CDR2: GTSNPN and SVGIG (reference sequence). Trimming removed 5 bases from V and 8 bases from J; junction bases left unmatched: 6. The CDR3 runs 12 residues. This chain's CDR3 is CAWGPTGHEQFF. The CDR3 DNA is TGTGCCTGGGGTCCGACAGGGCATGAGCAGTTCTTC.

V is TRBV28 and J is TRBJ2-7; TRBD2 matches 7 bases. Germline lookup yields CDR1 MDHEN and CDR2 SYDVKM. V gave up 6 bases and J gave up 2 bases; unmatched junction bases: 4. The CDR3 has 13 amino acids. The CDR3 is CASRDGTTYEQYF. DNA of the CDR3: TGTGCCAGCAGGGATGGGACTACCTACGAGCAGTACTTC.

This clone was counted a few times. This chain uses TRBV9 with TRBJ2-1, with D possibly matching TRBD2 (6 bases). Between the trimmed V and J ends, which lost 1 base and 7 bases, there was a span of 21 bases. CDR1 is SGDLS and CDR2 is YYNGEE in the germline V gene. This CDR3 region has 17 residues. The CDR3 sequence is CASSVKGISGFRNEQFF. CDR3 coding DNA: TGTGCCAGCAGCGTAAAAGGGATTAGCGGATTCAGGAATGAGCAGTTCTTC.

V and J are TRBV28 and TRBJ1-1; no clear D gene. In germline, CDR1 is MDHEN, CDR2 SYDVKM. V lost 5 bases, J lost 5 bases, and 9 bases lay in between. This CDR3 comprises 12 residues. The CDR3 is CASSLILTEAFF. CDR3 DNA: TGTGCCAGCAGTCTCATTCTAACTGAAGCTTTCTTT.